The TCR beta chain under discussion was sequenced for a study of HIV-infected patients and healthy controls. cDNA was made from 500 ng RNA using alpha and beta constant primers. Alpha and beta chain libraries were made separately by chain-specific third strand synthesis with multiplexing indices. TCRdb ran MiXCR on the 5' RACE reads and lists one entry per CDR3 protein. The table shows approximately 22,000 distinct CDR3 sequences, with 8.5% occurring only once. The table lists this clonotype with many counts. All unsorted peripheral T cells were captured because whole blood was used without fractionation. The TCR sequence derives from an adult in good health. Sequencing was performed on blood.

The chain's CDR3 is CASSLVGLEGETQYF. In nucleotides, the CDR3 is TGTGCCAGCAGCTTAGTAGGACTCGAAGGAGAGACCCAGTACTTC. J is TRBJ2-5 and V is TRBV7-2, with D maybe TRBD2 (5 bases). This CDR3 contains 15 residues. Germline CDR1 is SGHTA and CDR2 is FQGNSA. V lost 1 base and J lost 4, with 13 bases in between.